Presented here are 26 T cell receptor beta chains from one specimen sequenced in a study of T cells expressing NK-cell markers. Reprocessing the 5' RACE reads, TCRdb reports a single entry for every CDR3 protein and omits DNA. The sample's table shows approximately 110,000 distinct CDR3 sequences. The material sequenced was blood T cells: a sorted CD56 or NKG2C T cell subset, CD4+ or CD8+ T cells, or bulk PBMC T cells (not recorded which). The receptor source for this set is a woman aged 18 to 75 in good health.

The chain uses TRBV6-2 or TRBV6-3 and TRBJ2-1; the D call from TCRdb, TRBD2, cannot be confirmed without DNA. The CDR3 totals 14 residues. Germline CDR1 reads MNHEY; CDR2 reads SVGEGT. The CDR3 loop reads CATRQRGVYNEQFF.

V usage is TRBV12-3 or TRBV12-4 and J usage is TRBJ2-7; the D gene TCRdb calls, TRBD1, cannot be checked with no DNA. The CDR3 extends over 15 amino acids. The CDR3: CASSFRDGSSYEQYF.

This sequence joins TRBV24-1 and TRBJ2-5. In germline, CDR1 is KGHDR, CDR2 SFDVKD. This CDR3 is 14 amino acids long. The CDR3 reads CATSPPGDQETQYF.

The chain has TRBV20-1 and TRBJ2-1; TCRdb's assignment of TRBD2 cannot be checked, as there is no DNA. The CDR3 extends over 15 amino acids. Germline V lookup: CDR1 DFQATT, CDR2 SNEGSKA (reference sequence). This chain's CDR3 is CSARIAGGPYNEQFF.

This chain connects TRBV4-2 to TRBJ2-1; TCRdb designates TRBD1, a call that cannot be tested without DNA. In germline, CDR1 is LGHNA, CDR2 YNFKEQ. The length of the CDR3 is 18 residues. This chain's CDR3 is CASSQDRALGHGYNEQFF.

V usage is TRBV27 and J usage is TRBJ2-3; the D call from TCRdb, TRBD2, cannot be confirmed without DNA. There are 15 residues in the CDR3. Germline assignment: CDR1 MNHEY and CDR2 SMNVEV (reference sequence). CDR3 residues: CASSSPSDSTDTQYF.

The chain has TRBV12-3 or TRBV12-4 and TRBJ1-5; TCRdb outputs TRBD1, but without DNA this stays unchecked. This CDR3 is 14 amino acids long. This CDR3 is CASSQTGYNQPQHF.

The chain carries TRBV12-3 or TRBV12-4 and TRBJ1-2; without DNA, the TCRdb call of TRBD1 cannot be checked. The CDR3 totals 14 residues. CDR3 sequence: CASSLAPGIVGYTF.

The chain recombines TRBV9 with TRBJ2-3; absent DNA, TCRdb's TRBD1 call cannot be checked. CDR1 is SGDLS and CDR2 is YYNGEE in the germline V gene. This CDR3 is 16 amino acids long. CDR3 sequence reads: CASSVGSSAPTDTQYF.

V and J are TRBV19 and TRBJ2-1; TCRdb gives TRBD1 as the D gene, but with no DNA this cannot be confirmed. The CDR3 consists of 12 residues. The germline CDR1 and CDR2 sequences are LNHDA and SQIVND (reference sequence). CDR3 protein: CATGQGFSEQFF.

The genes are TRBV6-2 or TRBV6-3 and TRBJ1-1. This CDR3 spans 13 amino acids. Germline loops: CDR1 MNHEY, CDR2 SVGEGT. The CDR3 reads CASSPSGGAEAFF.

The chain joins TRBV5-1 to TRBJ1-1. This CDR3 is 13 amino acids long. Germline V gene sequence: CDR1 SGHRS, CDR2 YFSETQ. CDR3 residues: CASSLGLGYEAFF.

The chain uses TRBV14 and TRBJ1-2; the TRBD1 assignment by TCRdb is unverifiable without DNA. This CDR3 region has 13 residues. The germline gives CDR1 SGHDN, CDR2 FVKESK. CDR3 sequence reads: CASSQAGVYGYTF.

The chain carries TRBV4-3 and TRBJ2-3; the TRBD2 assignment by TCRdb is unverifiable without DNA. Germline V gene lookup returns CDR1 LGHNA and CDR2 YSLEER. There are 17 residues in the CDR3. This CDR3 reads CASSQDQGRIGTDTQYF.

This CDR3 is CSARAGGKYSYNEQFF. The chain has TRBV20-1 and TRBJ2-1; TCRdb's D call of TRBD1 is untestable without DNA. The CDR3 contains 16 residues. Germline V CDR1 and CDR2: DFQATT, SNEGSKA (reference sequence).

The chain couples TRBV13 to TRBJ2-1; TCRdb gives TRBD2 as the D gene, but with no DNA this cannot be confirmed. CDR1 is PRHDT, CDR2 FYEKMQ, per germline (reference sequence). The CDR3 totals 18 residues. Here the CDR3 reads CASSLTSGGAKENNEQFF. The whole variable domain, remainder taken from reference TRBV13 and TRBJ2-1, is AAGVIQSPRHLIKEKRETATLKCYPIPRHDTVYWYQQGPGQDPQFLISFYEKMQSDKGSIPDRFSAQQFSDYHSELNMSSLELGDSALYFCASSLTSGGAKENNEQFFGPGTRLTVL.

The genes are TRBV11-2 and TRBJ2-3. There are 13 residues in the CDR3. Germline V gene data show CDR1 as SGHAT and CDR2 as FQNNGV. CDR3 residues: CASSLDLPDTQYF.

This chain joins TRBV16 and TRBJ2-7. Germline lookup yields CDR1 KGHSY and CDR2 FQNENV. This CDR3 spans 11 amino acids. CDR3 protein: CASTLGYEQYF.

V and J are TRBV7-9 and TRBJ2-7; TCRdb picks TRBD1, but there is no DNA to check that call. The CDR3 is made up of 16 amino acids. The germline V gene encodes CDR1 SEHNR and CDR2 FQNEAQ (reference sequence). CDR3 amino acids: CASSPSRDRASYEQYF.

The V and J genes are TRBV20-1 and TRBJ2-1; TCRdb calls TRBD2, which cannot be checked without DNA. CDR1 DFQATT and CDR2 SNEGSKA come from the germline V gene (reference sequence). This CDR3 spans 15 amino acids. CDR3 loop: CSAPRSGGGYNEQFF.

The CDR3 here is CASSPDRAATGELFF. V is TRBV5-6 and J is TRBJ2-2; TCRdb lists TRBD1, though no DNA is available to test this call. Germline V gene lookup returns CDR1 SGHDT and CDR2 YYEEEE. This CDR3 comprises 15 residues. The whole variable domain, remainder taken from reference TRBV5-6 and TRBJ2-2, is DAGVTQSPTHLIKTRGQQVTLRCSPKSGHDTVSWYQQALGQGPQFIFQYYEEEERQRGNFPDRFSGHQFPNYSSELNVNALLLGDSALYLCASSPDRAATGELFFGEGSRLTVL.

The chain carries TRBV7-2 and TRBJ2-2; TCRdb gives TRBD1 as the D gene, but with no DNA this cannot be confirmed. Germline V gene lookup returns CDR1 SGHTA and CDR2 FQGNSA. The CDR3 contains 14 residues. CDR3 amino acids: CASRLGPYTGELFF.

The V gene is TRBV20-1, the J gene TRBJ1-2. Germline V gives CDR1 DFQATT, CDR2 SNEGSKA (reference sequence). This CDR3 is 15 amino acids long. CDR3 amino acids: CSARDPRGLLYGYTF.

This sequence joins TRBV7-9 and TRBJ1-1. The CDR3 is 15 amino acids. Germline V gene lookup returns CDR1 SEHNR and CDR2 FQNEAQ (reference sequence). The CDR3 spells CASSLQVFMNTEAFF.

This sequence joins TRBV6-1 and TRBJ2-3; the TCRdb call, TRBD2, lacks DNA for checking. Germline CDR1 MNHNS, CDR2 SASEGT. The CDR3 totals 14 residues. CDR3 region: CASRQGPDTDTQYF.

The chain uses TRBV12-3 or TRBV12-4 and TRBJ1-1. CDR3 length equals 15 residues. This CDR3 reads CASSLASRANTEAFF.